Listed below are T cell receptor beta chains from one sample, sequenced in a study of blood T cell repertoires in COVID-19. Data came from immunoSEQ multiplex PCR; TCRdb stores just in-frame clones and leaves some out. The table has approximately 120,000 clones, around 78% seen once; the top ten hold approximately 11%. Sample: peripheral blood. Receptors were obtained from a human donor in a cohort sampled during active COVID-19. CDR3s leave out the opening cysteine and the closing phenylalanine or tryptophan.

V gene | CDR3 protein
TRBV19 | ATREVGAQPQH
TRBV7-8 | ASSLKNEQF
TRBV3-1/TRBV3-2 | ASSQGIGTVGNQPQH
TRBV11-2 | ASSLDPGLSYEQY
TRBV11-2 | ASSPRQGRSYEQY
TRBV9 | ASSEAGDPYEQY
TRBV24-1 | ATSGADRGQGNEQF
TRBV5-1 | ASNQGANTEAF
TRBV13 | ASSRPRINRAFYT
TRBV3-1/TRBV3-2 | ASSPRGGTYEQY
TRBV6-2/TRBV6-3 | ASSYSIASGGESYNEQF
TRBV2 | ASRQQGYSNQPQH
TRBV28 | ASSFYTPGQGAGTEAF
TRBV5-4 | ASSLAGGLADTQY